One sample yielded the 26 T cell receptor beta chains listed below, sequenced in a study of shared clonotypes between healthy human individuals (dated by TCRdb to about 2020). To prepare the library, the immunoSEQ multiplex PCR assay was applied. Not all clones reach the TCRdb copy of this immuneACCESS table, which keeps in-frame sequences only. Checked studies attribute under half of the gap to unresolved V genes and leave the rest unexplained. The sample data list millions of clones, and more than 85% of these were observed just once. In total, the top ten clones hold 0.35% to 0.45% of the sample. The sequenced sample was naive CD4+ T cells from PBMCs. The cell subset or site label, read with the paper, signifies: CD45RA+ positively selected. These receptors were collected from a man younger than 35 in good health. Some clones in this sample may be carry-over from other donors' samples.

Points on this clone: This sample includes further DNA sequences coding for the same CDR3. This chain uses TRBV30 with TRBJ2-5; 11 bases line up with TRBD1. The CDR3 spans 13 residues. Germline values: CDR1 GTSNPN, CDR2 SVGIG (reference sequence). J lost 5 bases, V lost 2 bases, and 1 base had no gene match. The CDR3 sequence: CAWSRDRGETQYF. The CDR3 DNA follows: TGTGCCTGGAGTAGGGACAGGGGGGAGACCCAGTACTTC.

The genes are TRBV5-4 and TRBJ1-4, with D maybe TRBD1 (6 bases). The CDR3 has 14 residues. V lost 2 bases, J lost 7 bases, and 12 bases lay in between. Germline CDR1 is SGHNT and CDR2 is YYREEE (reference sequence). In DNA, the CDR3 is TGTGCCAGCAGCTTTATGAGAGGGGGTGAAAAACTGTTTTTT. This codes for CASSFMRGGEKLFF.

The chain employs TRBV5-4 and TRBJ1-4, with TRBD1 identical over 7 bases. Germline V lookup: CDR1 SGHNT, CDR2 YYREEE (reference sequence). This CDR3 has 14 residues. Trimming removed 4 bases from V and 8 bases from J; junction bases left unmatched: 8. The CDR3 nucleotides read TGTGCCAGCAGCAACAGACAGGGAAGCGAAAAACTGTTTTTT. Translation: CASSNRQGSEKLFF. The complete variable domain, with remaining parts taken from reference TRBV5-4 and TRBJ1-4, reads ETGVTQSPTHLIKTRGQQVTLRCSSQSGHNTVSWYQQALGQGPQFIFQYYREEENGRGNFPPRFSGLQFPNYSSELNVNALELDDSALYLCASSNRQGSEKLFFGSGTQLSVL.

The rearrangement joins TRBV2 to TRBJ2-3, with D perhaps TRBD1 (7 bases). Between the trimmed V and J ends, which lost 6 bases and 6 bases, there was a span of 13 bases. CDR1 is SNHLY, CDR2 FYNNEI, per germline. The CDR3 loop spans 13 amino acids. CDR3 amino acids: CASSQGEADTQYF. In nucleotides, the CDR3 is TGTGCCAGCAGCCAGGGGGAGGCGGATACGCAGTATTTT. The full variable domain, rest sourced from reference TRBV2 and TRBJ2-3, is EPEVTQTPSHQVTQMGQEVILRCVPISNHLYFYWYRQILGQKVEFLVSFYNNEISEKSEIFDDQFSVERPDGSNFTLKIRSTKLEDSAMYFCASSQGEADTQYFGPGTRLTVL.

Points on this clone: The sample contains more than one DNA sequence encoding this CDR3. The rearrangement joins TRBV4-3 to TRBJ2-3; D ambiguous. CDR3 length: 13 amino acids. V dropped 2 bases and J dropped 0 bases, with 3 bases sitting between them. Per germline, CDR1 LGHNA and CDR2 YSLEER. The CDR3 region has the DNA TGCGCCAGCAGCCAACTTAGCACAGATACGCAGTATTTT. It translates to CASSQLSTDTQYF.

Only a few counts were recorded for this clone. This chain links TRBV2 with TRBJ1-5; D gene unclear. Germline loops: CDR1 SNHLY, CDR2 FYNNEI. Trimming took off 6 bases at V and 7 bases at J, with 13 bases between the two ends. CDR3 length equals 13 residues. The CDR3 here is CASSPAGGQPQHF. CDR3 nucleotide sequence: TGTGCCAGCAGCCCCGCGGGTGGGCAGCCCCAGCATTTT. Full variable domain (rest looked up from reference TRBV2 and TRBJ1-5): EPEVTQTPSHQVTQMGQEVILRCVPISNHLYFYWYRQILGQKVEFLVSFYNNEISEKSEIFDDQFSVERPDGSNFTLKIRSTKLEDSAMYFCASSPAGGQPQHFGDGTRLSIL.

V and J are TRBV28 and TRBJ2-1, with D perhaps TRBD2 (5 bases). The CDR3 loop spans 15 amino acids. The V end lost 3 bases, the J end lost 6 bases, and 15 bases lay between the germline ends. Germline values: CDR1 MDHEN, CDR2 SYDVKM. CDR3 sequence (DNA): TGTGCCAGCAGTTTTTGGCGGGCAGCCGTCAATGAGCAGTTCTTC. The encoded protein is CASSFWRAAVNEQFF.

A remark on this clone: Other DNA sequences in this specimen translate into the identical CDR3. This chain joins TRBV5-6 and TRBJ1-2; the D is unclear. Trimming took 1 base from V and 2 from J, leaving 3 bases between them. CDR3 length: 12 residues. CDR1 and CDR2 from the germline V gene are SGHDT and YYEEEE. CDR3: CASSLRNYGYTF. The DNA for the CDR3 is TGTGCCAGCAGCTTGAGGAACTATGGCTACACCTTC.

This clone was detected once. The rearrangement links TRBV19 to TRBJ1-2; 10 bases are shared with TRBD1. The CDR3 loop spans 15 amino acids. CDR1 and CDR2 from the germline V gene are LNHDA and SQIVND (reference sequence). The V and J ends lost 5 bases and 5 bases, in that order; junction bases with no gene match: 8. CDR3 coding DNA: TGTGCCAGTAGTGCGACAGGGGGCCTTCAGTATGGCTACACCTTC. It encodes CASSATGGLQYGYTF.

This rearrangement joins TRBV20-1 to TRBJ1-1; the D gene is possibly TRBD1 (5 bases). Per the germline V gene, CDR1 is DFQATT and CDR2 is SNEGSKA (reference sequence). The CDR3 extends over 9 amino acids. The CDR3 protein is CARDTEAFF. For the CDR3, the DNA is TGCGCCAGGGACACTGAAGCTTTCTTT.

Only one count was recorded for this clone. The V and J genes are TRBV6-1 and TRBJ1-5; 10 bases are a match to TRBD1. Germline V gives CDR1 MNHNS, CDR2 SASEGT. This CDR3 spans 15 amino acids. J lost 7 bases, V lost 4 bases, and 7 bases had no gene match. The chain's CDR3 is CASSGQGAFEQPQHF. CDR3 nucleotide sequence: TGTGCCAGCAGTGGACAGGGGGCCTTCGAACAGCCCCAGCATTTT.

The CDR3 nucleotides read TGCGCCAGCAGCCACAACCCAACAGCATCTGGAAACACCATATATTTT. Its translation: CASSHNPTASGNTIYF. This chain links TRBV4-1 with TRBJ1-3; D remains unclear. CDR1 is MGHRA and CDR2 is YSYEKL in the germline V gene. Trimming took 3 bases from V and 1 from J, leaving 13 bases between them. The CDR3 is made up of 16 amino acids.

This clone is a singleton in its sample. This rearrangement joins TRBV28 to TRBJ2-1; D gene ambiguous. This CDR3 has 13 residues. From germline, CDR1 is MDHEN and CDR2 SYDVKM. V lost 4 bases and J 5 bases, leaving 9 bases between the germline ends. The CDR3 protein is CASSSDRNNEQFF. Here the CDR3 DNA reads TGTGCCAGCAGTTCGGACCGAAACAATGAGCAGTTCTTC.

This chain uses TRBV25-1 with TRBJ1-5, with D hard to call. This CDR3 comprises 13 residues. Germline values: CDR1 MGHDK, CDR2 SYGVNS. Trimming left V 6 bases short and J 2 bases short, with 8 bases between. The CDR3 loop is CASRGRGNQPQHF. In DNA form, the CDR3 reads TGTGCCAGCAGGGGTAGGGGCAATCAGCCCCAGCATTTT. The whole variable domain, remainder taken from reference TRBV25-1 and TRBJ1-5, is EADIYQTPRYLVIGTGKKITLECSQTMGHDKMYWYQQDPGMELHLIHYSYGVNSTEKGDLSSESTVSRIRTEHFPLTLESARPSHTSQYLCASRGRGNQPQHFGDGTRLSIL.

The V and J genes are TRBV6-6 and TRBJ1-2; 9 bases are a match to TRBD1. The CDR3 is 15 amino acids. After removal of 6 bases from V and 0 bases from J, the junction contained 5 bases not matched to a gene. Germline V CDR1 and CDR2: MNHNY, SVGAGI (reference sequence). In DNA, the CDR3 is TGTGCCAGCAGCGCCCGACAGGGGGCTAACTATGGCTACACCTTC. It codes for CASSARQGANYGYTF.

This sequence joins TRBV27 and TRBJ2-2; 9 bases fit TRBD1. After removal of 8 bases from V and 4 bases from J, the junction contained 17 bases not matched to a gene. This CDR3 region has 18 residues. Germline CDR1 and CDR2: MNHEY and SMNVEV (reference sequence). The CDR3 spells CASPVGIGDRGSTGELFF. Written as DNA, the CDR3 is TGTGCCAGCCCTGTAGGGATCGGAGACAGGGGGAGCACCGGGGAGCTGTTTTTT.

On this clone itself: Other DNA sequences of this sample code for an identical CDR3. The chain carries TRBV19 and TRBJ1-2, with TRBD1 matching 9 bases. Unmatched junction bases numbered 1, after V lost 6 bases and J lost 2 bases. The germline CDR1 and CDR2 sequences are LNHDA and SQIVND (reference sequence). There are 13 residues in the CDR3. This CDR3 is CASRGQGNYGYTF. The DNA of the CDR3 is TGTGCCAGTAGGGGACAGGGAAACTATGGCTACACCTTC.

The J gene is TRBJ2-1, the V gene TRBV2, with 9 bases that match TRBD1. Trimming took 6 bases from V and 4 from J; bases not matched to a gene: 7. The CDR3 spans 15 residues. Germline V gene lookup returns CDR1 SNHLY and CDR2 FYNNEI. CDR3 protein: CASSPQGANYNEQFF. CDR3 DNA sequence: TGTGCCAGCAGCCCACAGGGGGCGAATTACAATGAGCAGTTCTTC.

The chain carries TRBV6-1 and TRBJ2-4; maybe TRBD1 (5 bases). The CDR3 loop spans 14 amino acids. V was pared by 10 bases and J by 0 bases, with 13 bases between. Germline V gene lookup returns CDR1 MNHNS and CDR2 SASEGT. The CDR3 loop reads CATSRQGAKNIQYF. CDR3 in DNA: TGTGCCACCTCCCGCCAGGGAGCCAAAAACATTCAGTACTTC.

With respect to this clone: The sample has other DNA sequences that encode this CDR3 too. The chain recombines TRBV7-2 with TRBJ2-4; no firm D call. Between the trimmed V and J ends, which lost 1 base and 0 bases, there was a span of 4 bases. This CDR3 has 14 amino acids. The V gene's germline CDR1 is SGHTA and CDR2 FQGNSA. CDR3 residues: CASSLGLAKNIQYF. CDR3 in DNA: TGTGCCAGCAGCTTAGGGCTAGCCAAAAACATTCAGTACTTC.

The chain employs TRBV6-1 and TRBJ2-1; D unresolved. The CDR3 consists of 17 residues. V was clipped by 2 bases and J by 2 bases, with 16 bases between them. The germline V gene has CDR1 MNHNS and CDR2 SASEGT. The CDR3 DNA reads TGTGCCAGCAGTGAATTGGGTGGCAGGAAGGCCTACAATGAGCAGTTCTTC. The encoded protein is CASSELGGRKAYNEQFF.

The chain links TRBV27 to TRBJ1-2; D is unresolved. The CDR3 length is 9 residues. The germline gives CDR1 MNHEY, CDR2 SMNVEV (reference sequence). Trimming removed 5 bases from V and 8 bases from J, with 3 bases in between. In DNA form, the CDR3 reads TGTGCCAGCAGTAACGGCTACACCTTC. Its protein product is CASSNGYTF.

The genes are TRBV5-1 and TRBJ2-2; TRBD1 aligns across 7 bases. The CDR3 totals 13 residues. Losses at the gene ends were 4 bases for V and 6 bases for J; bases not matched to a gene: 3. CDR1 SGHRS and CDR2 YFSETQ come from the germline V gene. For the CDR3, the DNA is TGCGCCAGCAGCGCTGGACAGGCCGGGGAGCTGTTTTTT. The encoded protein is CASSAGQAGELFF.

This clone showed up just once. The gene calls are TRBV7-2 and TRBJ2-6; D call uncertain. Trimming left V 4 bases short and J 0 bases short, with 10 bases between. In germline, CDR1 is SGHTA, CDR2 FQGNSA. The CDR3 consists of 16 residues. The CDR3 here is CASSSSRSSGANVLTF. The CDR3 DNA sequence: TGTGCCAGCAGCTCATCTAGAAGCTCTGGGGCCAACGTCCTGACTTTC.

The V and J genes are TRBV10-3 and TRBJ2-5; D is uncertain. Between the trimmed V and J ends, which lost 8 bases and 5 bases, there was a span of 15 bases. CDR3 length equals 13 residues. CDR1 ENHRY and CDR2 SYGVKD come from the germline V gene. For the CDR3, the DNA is TGTGCCATCGCTAGGGAAAGAGAGGAGACCCAGTACTTC. It translates to CAIAREREETQYF.

The CDR3 sequence is CASSPKQGTYNEQFF. CDR3 DNA sequence: TGTGCCAGCAGCCCAAAACAGGGGACCTACAATGAGCAGTTCTTC. The V call is TRBV7-3, the J call TRBJ2-1, with 7 bases matching TRBD1. The germline gives CDR1 SGHTA, CDR2 FQGTGA. The CDR3 loop spans 15 amino acids. V lost 5 bases and J lost 2; bases outside the gene matches: 6.